One and the same sample provided the 7 T cell receptor beta chains below, sequenced in a study of Ad26.COV2.S vaccination and SARS-CoV-2 variants. Sequencing used immunoSEQ multiplex PCR; TCRdb keeps in-frame clones, though not all of them. This sample has roughly 350,000 clones, with 88% found just once. Noted treatment: 15 to 20 received Ad26.COV2.S at low or high dose, single or two shots; roughly five received placebo; per-sample allocation not given. Day 63 following the first vaccine or placebo injection was when the samples were taken. The sample consisted of peripheral blood, taken in a trial of Ad26.COV2.S vaccine versus placebo. The receptors originated from a person aged 18 to 65 who received the Ad26.COV2.S COVID-19 vaccine or a placebo.

The chain combines TRBV18 with TRBJ2-1, with 10 bases fitting TRBD1. The CDR3 loop spans 13 amino acids. Losses at the gene ends were 3 bases for V and 10 bases for J; bases not matched to a gene: 3. Germline CDR1 reads KGHSH; CDR2 reads LQKENI. Here the CDR3 DNA reads TGTGCCAGCTCACCGGACAGGGGGGACGAGCAGTTCTTC. Protein: CASSPDRGDEQFF.

The rearrangement links TRBV13 to TRBJ2-6, with TRBD1 matching over 8 bases. CDR3 length equals 17 residues. V lost 5 bases and J lost 4; bases outside the gene matches: 10. Germline loops: CDR1 PRHDT, CDR2 FYEKMQ (reference sequence). The chain's CDR3 is CASSPEQGAAGANVLTF. The DNA for the CDR3 is TGTGCCAGCAGCCCCGAGCAGGGGGCGGCAGGGGCCAACGTCCTGACTTTC.

The chain carries TRBV5-8 and TRBJ1-1; tentatively, D is TRBD1 (6 bases). Germline V gene lookup returns CDR1 SGHTS and CDR2 YDEGEE. There are 14 residues in the CDR3. V lost 4 bases to trimming and J lost 1 base, with 11 bases between them. The CDR3 bases are TGTGCCAGCAGCCTGAGAGGGGGGAACACTGAAGCTTTCTTT. It codes for CASSLRGGNTEAFF.

V is TRBV7-9 and J is TRBJ2-5; maybe TRBD2 (7 bases). V was cut by 1 base and J by 1 base, with 13 bases left in between. CDR1 SEHNR and CDR2 FQNEAQ come from the germline V gene (reference sequence). The CDR3 covers 16 residues. This CDR3 reads CASSLEWGGTQETQYF. The CDR3 coding sequence is TGTGCCAGCAGCTTAGAATGGGGGGGCACCCAAGAGACCCAGTACTTC.

The chain has TRBV6-1 and TRBJ2-2, with D possibly matching TRBD1 (5 bases). V dropped 2 bases and J dropped 6 bases, with 10 bases sitting between them. This CDR3 spans 14 amino acids. Germline CDR1 reads MNHNS; CDR2 reads SASEGT. In nucleotides, the CDR3 is TGTGCCAGCAGTGAACGCAGGGCTCCCGGGGAGCTGTTTTTT. It translates to CASSERRAPGELFF.

The chain recombines TRBV9 with TRBJ1-1; TRBD1 matches 8 bases. The germline CDR1 and CDR2 sequences are SGDLS and YYNGEE. This CDR3 is built from 15 residues. Trimming at V came to 2 bases and at J to 4 bases, leaving 7 bases not matched to a gene. In DNA form, the CDR3 reads TGTGCCAGCAGCGTCCAGGGGGCGCAGGCCACTGAAGCTTTCTTT. Protein: CASSVQGAQATEAFF.

This rearrangement joins TRBV15 to TRBJ1-1; D gene ambiguous. CDR1 is LNHNV, CDR2 YYDKDF, per germline (reference sequence). This CDR3 has 14 residues. Trimming left V 1 base short and J 5 bases short, with 11 bases between. The CDR3 DNA sequence: TGTGCCACCAGCAGAGTGACCACGGGGACTGAAGCTTTCTTT. As protein: CATSRVTTGTEAFF.